Detailed here is one TCR beta chain. The antigen remains unidentified. Looked up from germline, CDR1 is SGDLS and CDR2 is YYNGEE. The CDR3 loop spans 14 amino acids. After removal of 3 bases from V and 5 bases from J, the junction contained 2 bases not matched to a gene. This sample is part of a study of cytotoxic CD8 clonotypes in ibrutinib-treated CLL. Findings and limits, study-wide: Clonality correlated strongly with circulating CD8+ T cells and exceeded age-matched healthy donors at baseline. Ibrutinib response saw clonality rise, and progression saw it return toward baseline. Public clonotypes, rarely seen, contracted or held steady on treatment.

The intended depth for sequencing was 1 in 200,000 to 1 in 1 million T cells. TCRdb's copy holds only in-frame clones and misses some; the assay was immunoSEQ multiplex PCR. The profile shows around 150,000 clones, roughly 90% of them singletons. The sample consisted of PBMCs, taken at disease progression, from a patient treated with ibrutinib. This chain connects TRBV9 to TRBJ2-3; TRBD1 aligns across 11 bases. The TCR comes from a human donor with chronic lymphocytic leukemia. The CDR3 DNA is TGTGCCAGCAGCGGGACAGGGGGCGTAGATACGCAGTATTTT. It codes for CASSGTGGVDTQYF. Variable domain in full (rest from reference TRBV9 and TRBJ2-3): DSGVTQTPKHLITATGQRVTLRCSPRSGDLSVYWYQQSLDQGLQFLIQYYNGEERAKGNILERFSAQQFPDLHSELNLSSLELGDSALYFCASSGTGGVDTQYFGPGTRLTVL.